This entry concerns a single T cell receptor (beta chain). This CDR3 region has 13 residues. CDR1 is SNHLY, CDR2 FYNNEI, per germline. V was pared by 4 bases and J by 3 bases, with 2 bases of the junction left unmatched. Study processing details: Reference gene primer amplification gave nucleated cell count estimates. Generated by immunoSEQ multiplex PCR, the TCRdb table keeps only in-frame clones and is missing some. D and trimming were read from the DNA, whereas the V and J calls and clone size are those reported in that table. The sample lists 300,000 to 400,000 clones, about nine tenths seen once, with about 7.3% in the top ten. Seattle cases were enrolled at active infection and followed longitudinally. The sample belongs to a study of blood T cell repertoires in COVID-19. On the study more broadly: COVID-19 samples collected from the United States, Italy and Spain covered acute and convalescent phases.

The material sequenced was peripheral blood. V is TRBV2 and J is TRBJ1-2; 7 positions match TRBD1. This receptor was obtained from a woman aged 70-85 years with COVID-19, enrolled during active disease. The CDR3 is CASSVGQDYGYTF. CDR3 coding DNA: TGTGCCAGCAGTGTCGGACAGGACTATGGCTACACCTTC.